This TCR beta chain comes out of a study of blood T cell repertoires in COVID-19. Turning to the study itself: Italy, Spain and the United States were the sources of the convalescent and acute COVID-19 samples. Sources were T cells, B-cell-depleted T cells, or PBMCs; the material itself was cDNA or gDNA.

Participants had their cohort set by participant-reported clinical history. As handled by the study authors: Estimated nucleated cell counts came from reference gene primer amplification. Method: immunoSEQ multiplex PCR; TCRdb's copy keeps in-frame clones and lacks some. The V and J calls and clone size come from that table; D and trimming were worked out from the DNA. The table includes over 50,000 clones, approximately 80% detected once. V lost 4 bases to trimming and J lost 5 bases, with 19 bases between them. Germline V gene data show CDR1 as SGHRS and CDR2 as YFSETQ. The CDR3 has 16 amino acids. The source of this sequence is a middle-aged woman with acute COVID-19. The specimen sequenced was PBMCs or T cells enriched from blood (not recorded which). This chain connects TRBV5-1 to TRBJ1-5, with a possible D match to TRBD1 (5 bases). CDR3 sequence: CASSNEAGRVDQPQHF. CDR3 nucleotide sequence: TGCGCCAGCAGCAACGAGGCAGGGAGGGTGGATCAGCCCCAGCATTTT.